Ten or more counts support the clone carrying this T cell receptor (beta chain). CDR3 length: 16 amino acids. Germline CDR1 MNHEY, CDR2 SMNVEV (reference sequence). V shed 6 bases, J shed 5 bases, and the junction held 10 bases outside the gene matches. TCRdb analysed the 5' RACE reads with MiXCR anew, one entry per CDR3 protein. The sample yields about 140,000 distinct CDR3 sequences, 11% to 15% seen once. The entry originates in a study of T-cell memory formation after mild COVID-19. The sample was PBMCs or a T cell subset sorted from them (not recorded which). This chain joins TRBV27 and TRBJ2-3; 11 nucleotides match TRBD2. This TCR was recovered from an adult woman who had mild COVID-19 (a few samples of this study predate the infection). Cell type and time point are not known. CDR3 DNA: TGTGCCAGCAGACCCCATAGCGGGGGGGCTTTAGATACGCAGTATTTT. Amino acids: CASRPHSGGALDTQYF.